Sequencing of this T cell receptor beta chain was carried out in a study of blood T cell repertoires in COVID-19. Whole-study context: Sites in the United States, Italy and Spain provided acute and convalescent COVID-19 samples.

Assay used: immunoSEQ multiplex PCR; TCRdb lists only in-frame clones, some missing. The data contain 90,000 or so clones, around 72% of them seen just once; the ten biggest clones take up around 23%. Trimming stripped 4 bases from V and 1 base from J, with 17 bases between. Germline V gene lookup returns CDR1 MGHRA and CDR2 YSYEKL. CDR3 length equals 17 residues. The TCR was taken from a woman aged 55-69 years in a cohort sampled during active or convalescent COVID-19. Input material: peripheral blood. The genes are TRBV4-1 and TRBJ1-3; D might be TRBD1 (6 bases). CDR3 nucleotide sequence: TGCGCCAGCAGCCGAGGGATCGGGGGGCTGTCTGGAAACACCATATATTTT. This codes for CASSRGIGGLSGNTIYF.